Reported below is one TCR beta chain. Seattle's cohort entered during active infection and was followed longitudinally. The V gene's germline CDR1 is SEHNR and CDR2 FQNEAQ (reference sequence). Germline trimming cut 4 bases from V and 6 bases from J; bases unmatched to any gene: 5. The CDR3 covers 15 residues. These data originate in a study of blood T cell repertoires in COVID-19. Study summary: From the United States, Italy and Spain came samples of acute and convalescent COVID-19. T cells, B-cell-depleted T cells, or PBMCs supplied cDNA or gDNA.

The method was immunoSEQ multiplex PCR; TCRdb's version includes in-frame clones alone and lacks a portion of them. The top ten hold around 8.1% of the sample, which has about 150,000 clones, roughly 81% seen once. Sequenced sample: peripheral blood. This clonotype was sampled from a woman between 55 and 75 years old with COVID-19, enrolled during active disease. This chain joins TRBV7-9 and TRBJ2-1; 11 bases fit TRBD2. The DNA for the CDR3 is TGTGCCAGCAGCTCTACCGGGACTAGCGGCAATGAGCAGTTCTTC. Its translation: CASSSTGTSGNEQFF.